Listed here are 30 T cell receptor beta chains from one sample, sequenced in a study of blood T cells in healthy people across ages. Combining a sample-barcoded 5' primer with a J-beta primer mix, a second PCR ran for about 7 to 12 cycles. A single record per CDR3 protein comes from TCRdb applying MiXCR to the 5' RACE reads. The sample shows about 750,000 distinct CDR3 sequences, about 53% of them seen only once. Source material: blood. Receptor source: an elderly man in good health.

The gene calls are TRBV27 and TRBJ2-6, with no clear D. With 1 base removed from V and 0 bases from J, the gap between germline ends came to 7 bases. Germline-derived CDR1 and CDR2 are MNHEY and SMNVEV (reference sequence). The CDR3 consists of 16 residues. This CDR3 reads CASSLYSVSGANVLTF. DNA of the CDR3: TGTGCCAGCAGTTTATACTCGGTCTCTGGGGCCAACGTCCTGACTTTC.

Comments on this clonotype: The junction departs from germline at one end; a sequencing error may be responsible. This chain uses TRBV6-5 with TRBJ1-1; no definite D call. CDR1 is MNHEY and CDR2 is SVGAGI in the germline V gene. The CDR3 is 14 residues long. The CDR3 loop is CASSLGWGSTEAFF. CDR3 bases: TGTGCCAGCAGCCTGGGCTGGGGAAGCACTGAGGCTTTCTTT.

V is TRBV11-2 and J is TRBJ2-1, with TRBD2 matching 8 bases. The CDR3 consists of 14 residues. Germline CDR1 reads SGHAT; CDR2 reads FQNNGV. V lost 5 bases and J lost 7; bases outside the gene matches: 7. The chain's CDR3 is CASSLTTGGNEQFF. The DNA for the CDR3 is TGTGCCAGCAGCCTCACGACGGGAGGGAATGAGCAGTTCTTC.

The chain carries TRBV12-3 or TRBV12-4 and TRBJ2-3; 9 bases align to TRBD2. V dropped 5 bases and J dropped 0; count of bases not matched to a gene: 6. CDR3 size: 16 residues. Written as DNA, the CDR3 is TGTGCCAGCAGTATCGGGACTAGCATTAGCACAGATACGCAGTATTTT. Its protein is CASSIGTSISTDTQYF.

The genes are TRBV20-1 and TRBJ1-2; D is ambiguous. Deletions cut 1 base from V and 0 bases from J, with 12 bases between. The CDR3 sequence is 15 residues long. The germline V gene encodes CDR1 DFQATT and CDR2 SNEGSKA (reference sequence). This CDR3 is CSARGPAAANYGYTF. For the CDR3, the DNA is TGCAGTGCTAGAGGTCCGGCAGCCGCTAACTATGGCTACACCTTC.

The V and J genes are TRBV5-1 and TRBJ1-2; D not certain. The CDR3 loop spans 13 amino acids. In germline, CDR1 is SGHRS, CDR2 YFSETQ. Trimming removed 1 base from V and 1 base from J, with 5 bases in between. The CDR3 region is CASSLSDNYGYTF. The CDR3 bases are TGCGCCAGCAGCTTGTCAGATAACTATGGCTACACCTTC.

The chain recombines TRBV18 with TRBJ2-7, with a possible D match to TRBD2 (6 bases). Germline CDR1 reads KGHSH; CDR2 reads LQKENI. Trimming removed 3 bases from V and 7 bases from J, with 10 bases in between. This CDR3 contains 12 residues. The CDR3 spells CASSPARGEQYF. CDR3 nucleotides: TGTGCCAGCTCACCTGCCCGGGGGGAGCAGTACTTC.

The rearrangement links TRBV5-5 to TRBJ2-7; 7 bases line up with TRBD1. The germline CDR1 and CDR2 sequences are SGHKS and YYEKEE (reference sequence). The ends lost 6 bases at V and 7 bases at J; junction bases unmatched: 16. CDR3 size: 15 residues. This CDR3 is CASMLQGFSYNEQYF. As DNA, the CDR3 is TGTGCCAGCATGTTACAGGGGTTCTCCTACAATGAGCAGTACTTC.

The chain joins TRBV21-1 to TRBJ1-2; the D call TRBD1 from the table was never checked on the DNA. TRBV21-1 is marked as a pseudogene. CDR3 length: 15 amino acids. The CDR3 loop is CASSKGKGPAYGYTF. CDR3 nucleotide sequence: TGTGCCAGCAGCAAAGGGAAGGGGCCGGCGTATGGCTACACCTTC.

The rearrangement links TRBV9 to TRBJ2-1; 8 nucleotides agree with TRBD2. V was pared by 0 bases and J by 3 bases, with 11 bases of the junction left unmatched. This CDR3 contains 18 residues. CDR1 is SGDLS and CDR2 is YYNGEE in the germline V gene. The CDR3 region is CASSVVSGSAQGYNEQFF. CDR3 DNA: TGTGCCAGCAGCGTAGTGAGCGGGAGCGCCCAAGGCTACAATGAGCAGTTCTTC.

This clonotype was observed a few times. The chain has TRBV9 and TRBJ2-7; the match to TRBD2 covers 7 bases. Trimming took 3 bases from V and 7 from J; bases not matched to a gene: 10. Germline CDR1 and CDR2: SGDLS and YYNGEE. This CDR3 has 14 amino acids. CDR3 bases: TGTGCCAGCAGCGCGGGGGGATTCGCCTGGGAGCAGTACTTC. Translated, it gives CASSAGGFAWEQYF.

The chain uses TRBV6-6 and TRBJ1-2, with D maybe TRBD1 (6 bases). Trimming took off 0 bases at V and 4 bases at J, with 9 bases between the two ends. The CDR3 is 14 residues long. The germline V gene encodes CDR1 MNHNY and CDR2 SVGAGI (reference sequence). CDR3 in amino acids: CASSYSDSTYGYTF. DNA of the CDR3: TGTGCCAGCAGTTACTCGGACAGCACCTATGGCTACACCTTC.

The chain has TRBV27 and TRBJ1-2, with D maybe TRBD1 (5 bases). The CDR3 totals 17 residues. Between the trimmed V and J ends, which lost 5 bases and 0 bases, there was a span of 19 bases. Germline CDR1 reads MNHEY; CDR2 reads SMNVEV (reference sequence). The CDR3 is CASSIAYKTVPNYGYTF. The CDR3 DNA reads as TGTGCCAGCAGTATAGCCTACAAGACAGTCCCTAACTATGGCTACACCTTC.

The chain's CDR3 is CASSQGGAAQHF. As DNA, the CDR3 is TGTGCCAGCAGCCAAGGGGGCGCGGCCCAGCATTTT. The rearrangement uses TRBV3-1 and TRBJ1-5, with a weak D call TRBD1 (5 bases). CDR1 and CDR2 (germline): LGHDT, YNNKEL (reference sequence). CDR3 length equals 12 residues. Trimming left V 1 base short and J 11 bases short, with 9 bases between.

The J gene is TRBJ2-7, the V gene TRBV3-1, with D unclear. Germline values: CDR1 LGHDT, CDR2 YNNKEL (reference sequence). The CDR3 has 15 amino acids. V lost 4 bases and J 7 bases, leaving 20 bases between the germline ends. CDR3 region: CASSRDRVSYNEQYF. DNA for the CDR3: TGTGCCAGCAGCCGCGATAGGGTCTCCTACAATGAGCAGTACTTC.

As DNA, the CDR3 is TGCAGCGGTCAGGGGACACACGAGCAGTACTTC. It specifies CSGQGTHEQYF. The rearrangement links TRBV29-1 to TRBJ2-7; tentatively, D is TRBD1 (6 bases). Germline V gives CDR1 SQVTM, CDR2 ANQGSEA. Trimming left V 7 bases short and J 5 bases short, with 12 bases between. The length of the CDR3 is 11 residues.

This clonotype was detected only a few times. V gene TRBV3-1 combines with J gene TRBJ2-1; TRBD2 matches 10 bases. The CDR3 sequence is 16 residues long. V shed 2 bases and J 5 bases; nucleotides not matched to a gene: 6. CDR1 is LGHDT and CDR2 is YNNKEL in the germline V gene (reference sequence). For the CDR3, the DNA is TGTGCCAGCAGCCAACCCCTAGCGGGAGCCCACAATGAGCAGTTCTTC. Encoded protein: CASSQPLAGAHNEQFF.

The chain joins TRBV7-2 to TRBJ2-3, with 7 bases that match TRBD2. The germline V gene encodes CDR1 SGHTA and CDR2 FQGNSA. The CDR3 runs 16 residues. The J segment lost 14 bases and the V segment lost 2 bases, leaving 19 bases of the junction unmatched. CDR3 region: CASSLSRESRNRDAYF. The CDR3 coding sequence is TGTGCCAGCAGCTTATCGCGGGAGTCTAGGAACAGAGACGCGTATTTT.

The chain uses TRBV11-2 and TRBJ2-1; 8 bases are shared with TRBD2. The length of the CDR3 is 17 residues. The germline CDR1 and CDR2 sequences are SGHAT and FQNNGV. V lost 5 bases to trimming and J lost 0 bases; unmatched junction nucleotides: 9. In DNA form, the CDR3 reads TGTGCCAGCAGCCTAAGATCGGGAGGGAGCTCCTACAATGAGCAGTTCTTC. Protein product: CASSLRSGGSSYNEQFF.

This clonotype was observed a few times. Here the CDR3 DNA reads TGTGCCAGCAGCCAGGGACACGTGAGCTCCTACGAGCAGTACTTC. As protein: CASSQGHVSSYEQYF. This chain connects TRBV6-6 to TRBJ2-7; possibly TRBD1 for D (6 bases). This CDR3 spans 15 amino acids. Trimming pared 6 bases from V and 0 bases from J, leaving 15 bases between. Germline CDR1 is MNHNY and CDR2 is SVGAGI (reference sequence).

This clonotype was seen only once. This sequence joins TRBV20-1 and TRBJ1-3, with TRBD1 as a possible D gene (5 bases). The CDR3 runs to 13 residues. Germline V gene lookup returns CDR1 DFQATT and CDR2 SNEGSKA (reference sequence). V dropped 4 bases and J dropped 0 bases, with 7 bases sitting between them. CDR3 region: CSATGSSGNTIYF. CDR3 nucleotide sequence: TGCAGTGCTACAGGGAGCTCTGGAAACACCATATATTTT.

This clonotype was seen only a few times. The chain carries TRBV20-1 and TRBJ2-1; 7 nucleotides match TRBD2. The germline gives CDR1 DFQATT, CDR2 SNEGSKA (reference sequence). The CDR3 loop spans 13 amino acids. The V and J ends lost 7 bases and 2 bases, in that order; junction bases with no gene match: 5. The CDR3 here is CSGQRGAYNEQFF. The CDR3 bases are TGCAGTGGACAGCGGGGAGCCTACAATGAGCAGTTCTTC.

CDR3 bases: TGTGCCAGCAGCTTGGGTCTAGCGGGAGGATCAAACATTCAGTACTTC. Translated: CASSLGLAGGSNIQYF. The chain carries TRBV5-6 and TRBJ2-4; TRBD2 agrees at 11 bases. This CDR3 has 16 amino acids. With V trimmed by 0 bases and J by 6 bases, 5 bases remained unmatched. Germline V lookup: CDR1 SGHDT, CDR2 YYEEEE.

As concerns this clonotype: The junction shows a germline mismatch at one end, possibly a read error. V is TRBV20-1 and J is TRBJ2-5, with D possibly being TRBD2 (5 bases). CDR3 length: 11 amino acids. Germline lookup yields CDR1 DFQATT and CDR2 SNEGSKA (reference sequence). The CDR3 sequence: CGARLISQQYF. Here the CDR3 DNA reads TGCGGTGCTAGACTAATTTCGCAGCAGTACTTC.

The J gene is TRBJ2-5, the V gene TRBV9, with TRBD1 identical over 8 bases. Germline V gene data show CDR1 as SGDLS and CDR2 as YYNGEE. J lost 4 bases, V lost 2 bases, and 7 bases had no gene match. CDR3 length: 15 residues. The DNA for the CDR3 is TGTGCCAGCAGCGTGAACACAGGGGGGAGAGAGACCCAGTACTTC. This encodes CASSVNTGGRETQYF.

The chain employs TRBV28 and TRBJ2-7; D unclear. The CDR3 runs 13 residues. Germline assignment: CDR1 MDHEN and CDR2 SYDVKM. V was cut by 5 bases and J by 1 base, with 9 bases left in between. The CDR3 DNA is TGTGCCAGCAGTGGATCAGTTTCCTACGAGCAGTACTTC. Protein product: CASSGSVSYEQYF. The full variable domain, rest sourced from reference TRBV28 and TRBJ2-7, is DVKVTQSSRYLVKRTGEKVFLECVQDMDHENMFWYRQDPGLGLRLIYFSYDVKMKEKGDIPEGYSVSREKKERFSLILESASTNQTSMYLCASSGSVSYEQYFGPGTRLTVT.

This chain uses TRBV7-9 with TRBJ2-1, with 7 bases lining up with TRBD2. In germline, CDR1 is SEHNR, CDR2 FQNEAQ (reference sequence). The CDR3 runs 13 residues. The ends lost 5 bases at V and 8 bases at J; junction bases unmatched: 6. CDR3 in amino acids: CASSLRTRDEQFF. In DNA form, the CDR3 reads TGTGCCAGCAGCCTCCGGACTAGGGATGAGCAGTTCTTC.

CDR3 sequence reads: CASGGGRIYDEQFF. CDR3 nucleotide sequence: TGTGCCAGTGGGGGGGGCAGGATCTATGATGAGCAGTTCTTC. This sequence joins TRBV2 and TRBJ2-1, with D possibly matching TRBD2 (7 bases). This CDR3 spans 14 amino acids. The V gene lost 9 bases and the J gene lost 8 bases, with 20 bases spanning the gap. Germline CDR1 reads SNHLY; CDR2 reads FYNNEI.

This clonotype showed up just a few times. The J gene is TRBJ2-7, the V gene TRBV5-6, with D uncertain. Germline CDR1 reads SGHDT; CDR2 reads YYEEEE. The CDR3 contains 16 residues. V was pared by 1 base and J by 3 bases, with 17 bases between. The CDR3 reads CASSLIAAFKDYEQYF. CDR3 nucleotide sequence: TGTGCCAGCAGCTTGATCGCGGCCTTTAAAGACTACGAGCAGTACTTC.

The V and J genes are TRBV13 and TRBJ2-2; a weak D match, TRBD2 (5 bases). V lost 7 bases, J lost 2 bases, and 20 bases lay in between. This CDR3 comprises 17 residues. Germline loops: CDR1 PRHDT, CDR2 FYEKMQ (reference sequence). In DNA form, the CDR3 reads TGTGCCAGCACCAGCCCCGGGAATAGTTTCAACACCGGGGAGCTGTTTTTT. Protein: CASTSPGNSFNTGELFF.